This TCR beta chain is drawn from a study of Graves' ophthalmopathy and Graves' hyperthyroidism. CDR3 regions of TCR beta were amplified from RNA transcripts. First-round RT-PCR relied on HTBI primers, and a second-round multiplex PCR came next. TCRdb called the multiplex PCR reads again in MiXCR, with one record for every CDR3 protein. The data show 300,000 or so distinct CDR3 sequences, 17% seen once. The specimen sequenced was peripheral blood. This TCR was sampled from an adult man with Graves' ophthalmopathy.

CDR3 coding DNA: TGTGCCAGCAGCCGGACCTCAAACTATGGCTACACCTTC. Translated, it gives CASSRTSNYGYTF. The gene calls are TRBV6-1 and TRBJ1-2; D gene uncertain. CDR1 and CDR2 from the germline V gene are MNHNS and SASEGT. This CDR3 has 13 amino acids. V was shortened by 6 bases and J by 2 bases, with 10 bases between the two germline ends.